The text below deals with one T cell receptor beta chain. The antigen remains undetermined. Trimming removed 7 bases from V and 6 bases from J, with 15 bases in between. Germline loops: CDR1 SEHNR, CDR2 FQNEAQ (reference sequence). The CDR3 totals 13 residues. These data come from a study of OX40 agonist ivuxolimab in advanced cancers. Study-wide results and caveats: Partial responders at 0.1-3.0 mg/kg had among the lowest clonal expansion.

Measured with immunoSEQ multiplex PCR; TCRdb has only the in-frame clones, and not every one. The sample holds fewer than 50,000 clones; around nine tenths are singletons and the top ten take roughly half. Sequencing was performed on CD4+ or CD8+ T cells sorted from blood, taken in a trial of the OX40 agonist ivuxolimab. J is TRBJ1-2 and V is TRBV7-9; tentative D call: TRBD1 (5 bases). The clonotype was recovered from an adult with an advanced solid tumor such as melanoma, head and neck, liver or kidney cancer. CDR3 amino acids: CASTQTVSDGYTF. The CDR3 bases are TGTGCCAGCACCCAGACAGTCTCGGATGGCTACACCTTC. Full variable domain (outside the CDR3, taken from reference TRBV7-9 and TRBJ1-2): DTGVSQNPRHKITKRGQNVTFRCDPISEHNRLYWYRQTLGQGPEFLTYFQNEAQLEKSRLLSDRFSAERPKGSFSTLEIQRTEQGDSAMYLCASTQTVSDGYTFGSGTRLTVV.